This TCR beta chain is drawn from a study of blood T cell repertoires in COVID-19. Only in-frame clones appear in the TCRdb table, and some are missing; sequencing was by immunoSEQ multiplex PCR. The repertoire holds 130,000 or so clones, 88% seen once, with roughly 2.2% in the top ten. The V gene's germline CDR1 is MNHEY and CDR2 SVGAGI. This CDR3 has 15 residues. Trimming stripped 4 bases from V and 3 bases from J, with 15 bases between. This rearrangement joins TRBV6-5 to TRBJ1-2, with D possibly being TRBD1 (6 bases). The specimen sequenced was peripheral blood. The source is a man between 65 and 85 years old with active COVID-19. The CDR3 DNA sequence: TGTGCCAGCAGTTCAACCTTGGGGGCCTACTATGGCTACACCTTC. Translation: CASSSTLGAYYGYTF.